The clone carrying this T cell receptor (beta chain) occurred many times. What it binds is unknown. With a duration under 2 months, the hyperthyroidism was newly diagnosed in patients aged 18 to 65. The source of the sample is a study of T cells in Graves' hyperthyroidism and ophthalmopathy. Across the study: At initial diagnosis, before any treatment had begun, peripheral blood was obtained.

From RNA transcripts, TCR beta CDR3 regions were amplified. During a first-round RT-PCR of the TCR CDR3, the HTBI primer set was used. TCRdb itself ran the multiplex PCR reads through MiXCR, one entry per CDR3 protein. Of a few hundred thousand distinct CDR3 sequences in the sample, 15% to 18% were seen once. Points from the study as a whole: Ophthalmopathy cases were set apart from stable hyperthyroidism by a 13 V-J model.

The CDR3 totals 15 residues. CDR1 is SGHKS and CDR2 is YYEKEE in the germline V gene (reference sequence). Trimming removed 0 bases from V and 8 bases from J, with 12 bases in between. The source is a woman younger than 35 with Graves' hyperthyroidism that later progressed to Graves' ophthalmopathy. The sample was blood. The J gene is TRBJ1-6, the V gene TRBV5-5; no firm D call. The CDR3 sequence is CASSLGPQSDSPLHF. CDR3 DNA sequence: TGTGCCAGCAGCTTGGGACCCCAGAGTGATTCACCCCTCCACTTT.